Sequencing of this TCR beta chain was carried out in a study of early T cells in non-severe SARS-CoV-2 infection. Study background: The chains were unpaired, and the sequenced material was bulk RNA from unsorted whole blood.

General study results and limits: VDJdb-based matching was biased toward anti-spike CD8 responses and missed private and CD4 specificities.

From germline, CDR1 is SEHNR and CDR2 FQNEAQ (reference sequence). The CDR3 is made up of 15 amino acids. With V trimmed by 5 bases and J by 10 bases, 8 bases remained unmatched. This clonotype was observed at least ten times. What it binds is unknown. Molecules of cDNA were individually given unique molecular identifiers that were attached to them. MiXCR, applied by TCRdb to the 5' RACE reads, yields one record per CDR3 protein. The sample has around 80,000 distinct CDR3 sequences, roughly an eighth seen once. J is TRBJ2-3 and V is TRBV7-9; 14 bases are shared with TRBD2. This receptor was identified in an adult who was a healthcare worker with PCR-confirmed SARS-CoV-2 infection or an uninfected control (not recorded which). The specimen was whole blood. The CDR3 DNA is TGTGCCAGCAGCCTGGGACTAGCGGGAGTCCCGGCGCAGTATTTT. It specifies CASSLGLAGVPAQYF. The full variable domain, with the rest looked up from reference TRBV7-9 and TRBJ2-3, is DTGVSQNPRHKITKRGQNVTFRCDPISEHNRLYWYRQTLGQGPEFLTYFQNEAQLEKSRLLSDRFSAERPKGSFSTLEIQRTEQGDSAMYLCASSLGLAGVPAQYFGPGTRLTVL.